This T cell receptor beta chain was found in a study of cytomegalovirus exposure and HLA in healthy donors. V lost 0 bases to trimming and J lost 4 bases, with 18 bases between them. The CDR3 sequence is 17 residues long. Germline-derived CDR1 and CDR2 are SGHAT and FQNNGV. Clones were read by immunoSEQ multiplex PCR, and TCRdb kept only the in-frame ones, dropping some. This sample has approximately 53,000 clones, with around nine tenths found just once. The donors belonged to the roughly 130-subject validation cohort, separate from the roughly 650-subject first cohort. The receptor was derived from a man aged 18-30 years in good health and CMV-seronegative. Input material: PBMCs. The V call is TRBV11-2, the J call TRBJ1-2; perhaps TRBD1 as D (6 bases). This CDR3 reads CASSLDGGGALLYGYTF. CDR3 coding DNA: TGTGCCAGCAGCTTAGATGGCGGGGGGGCCCTACTCTATGGCTACACCTTC.